This entry lists 5 T cell receptor beta chains sequenced from one sample in a study of radiation and T cells in renal cell carcinoma. Treatment given: treatment-naive control, cytoreductive nephrectomy. Repertoires were generated with immunoSEQ multiplex PCR, while TCRdb's copy carries only in-frame clones and drops some. The sample has about 16,000 clones, 50% to 65% seen once; the top ten hold 9.7%. Here the sequenced sample was tumor tissue, taken from a patient whose treatment was nephrectomy without radiotherapy. Receptor source: a man aged 35-49 years with renal cell carcinoma.

This clone has more than one count but fewer than ten. The CDR3 DNA is TGTGCCAGCAGCCTTGGGACAGGGGAGGATCCCCAGCATTTT. It translates to CASSLGTGEDPQHF. This chain links TRBV7-9 with TRBJ1-5; 10 bases fit TRBD1. Germline values: CDR1 SEHNR, CDR2 FQNEAQ (reference sequence). V was pared by 5 bases and J by 10 bases, with 8 bases of the junction left unmatched. This CDR3 has 14 amino acids.

The gene calls are TRBV6-5 and TRBJ1-2; TRBD1 matches 7 bases. The CDR3 is made up of 13 amino acids. V shed 0 bases, J shed 8 bases, and the junction held 3 bases outside the gene matches. Per germline, CDR1 MNHEY and CDR2 SVGAGI. CDR3 sequence: CASSYSQGSGYTF. The CDR3 DNA reads TGTGCCAGCAGTTACTCACAGGGGAGCGGCTACACCTTC.

The V gene is TRBV9, the J gene TRBJ2-1, with TRBD2 matching 11 bases. The germline V gene encodes CDR1 SGDLS and CDR2 YYNGEE. After removal of 3 bases from V and 4 bases from J, the junction contained 3 bases not matched to a gene. CDR3 length: 15 residues. The CDR3 coding sequence is TGTGCCAGCAGCGACGGGACTAGCGGTTACAATGAGCAGTTCTTC. Protein sequence: CASSDGTSGYNEQFF.

V gene TRBV18 combines with J gene TRBJ2-7, with TRBD2 as a possible D gene (6 bases). Trimming removed 0 bases at V and 4 bases at J, with 10 bases between. In germline, CDR1 is KGHSH, CDR2 LQKENI. The CDR3 sequence is 14 residues long. The CDR3 protein is CASSPPAGGYEQYF. CDR3 bases: TGTGCCAGCTCACCACCAGCGGGCGGGTACGAGCAGTACTTC. Full variable domain (remainder filled in from reference TRBV18 and TRBJ2-7): NAGVMQNPRHLVRRRGQEARLRCSPMKGHSHVYWYRQLPEEGLKFMVYLQKENIIDESGMPKERFSAEFPKEGPSILRIQQVVRGDSAAYFCASSPPAGGYEQYFGPGTRLTVT.

This clone was found a few times. The chain is built from TRBV7-8 and TRBJ2-7; 7 bases align to TRBD1. The CDR3 sequence is 15 residues long. The trim removed 2 bases at V and 7 bases at J, leaving 11 bases unmatched. Germline values: CDR1 SGHVS, CDR2 FQNEAQ. The CDR3 here is CASSLSLVAGGEQYF. In DNA, the CDR3 is TGTGCCAGCAGCTTAAGTCTGGTGGCAGGGGGTGAGCAGTACTTC.